Sequencing of this TCR beta chain was carried out in a study of cytomegalovirus exposure and HLA in healthy donors. On the study more broadly: Early released data had approximately 86 million unique TCRs, all coming from HLA-typed donors.

Turning to this clone: Antigen unknown.

PCR used 60 Vbeta primers and 13 Jbeta primers. Assay used: immunoSEQ multiplex PCR; TCRdb lists only in-frame clones, some missing. The sample includes 150,000 to 200,000 clones, less than 90% of them seen just once. Between the trimmed V and J ends, which lost 5 bases and 0 bases, there was a span of 11 bases. CDR1 and CDR2 from the germline V gene are SEHNR and FQNEAQ (reference sequence). This CDR3 comprises 14 residues. Study-level points and caveats: In a later analysis, most CMV-associated TCR beta chains appeared HLA-restricted. Investigators reported approximately 170 TCR beta chains as tied to cytomegalovirus. According to an earlier analysis, most TCR beta V segments yielded productive rearrangements about 87% or about 30% of the time.

Material for sequencing was PBMCs. V and J are TRBV7-9 and TRBJ2-7; TRBD2 might be the D (5 bases). The source is a girl less than two years old in good health and CMV-seronegative. The CDR3 sequence is CASSLAGLSYEQYF. The CDR3 bases are TGTGCCAGCAGCCTGGCGGGCCTCTCCTACGAGCAGTACTTC.